This T cell receptor beta chain was profiled in a study of shared clonotypes between healthy human individuals. Libraries were prepared by immunoSEQ multiplex PCR; TCRdb keeps only in-frame clonotypes and omits some of them. The sample lists around 510,000 clones, around 96% occurring once. Per the germline V gene, CDR1 is SEHNR and CDR2 is FQNEAQ (reference sequence). The CDR3 sequence is 15 residues long. V lost 1 base and J lost 5; bases outside the gene matches: 6. The chain recombines TRBV7-9 with TRBJ2-3, with 7 bases lining up with TRBD1. The sample consisted of naive CD4+ T cells sorted from blood. Subset meaning: CD45RA+ positively selected. The receptor's source is a young woman in good health. This CDR3 reads CASSLVGQVGDTQYF. DNA of the CDR3: TGTGCCAGCAGCTTAGTAGGACAGGTAGGAGATACGCAGTATTTT. Supplemented by reference TRBV7-9 and TRBJ2-3, the full variable domain reads DTGVSQNPRHKITKRGQNVTFRCDPISEHNRLYWYRQTLGQGPEFLTYFQNEAQLEKSRLLSDRFSAERPKGSFSTLEIQRTEQGDSAMYLCASSLVGQVGDTQYFGPGTRLTVL.